The 9 T cell receptor beta chains in this list originate from one sample, sequenced in a study of OX40 agonist ivuxolimab in advanced cancers. Libraries were prepared through the immunoSEQ multiplex PCR assay. TCRdb stores this immuneACCESS table with in-frame sequences only. Part of the clones is absent; in the studies checked, under half of the shortfall reflects unresolved V genes, and no reason is known for the rest. A total of around 66,000 clones appear in this sample, 65% to 85% of them only once. The ten largest clones add up to about 4.8% of the sample. The sample was CD4+ or CD8+ T cells sorted from blood, taken in a trial of the OX40 agonist ivuxolimab. These receptors all stem from an adult with an advanced solid tumor such as melanoma, head and neck, liver or kidney cancer.

This clone occurred a few times. This chain uses TRBV18 with TRBJ2-7; D gene uncertain. Between the trimmed V and J ends, which lost 6 bases and 4 bases, there was a span of 19 bases. Per germline, CDR1 KGHSH and CDR2 LQKENI. The CDR3 runs 15 residues. The CDR3 protein is CASSPTPTLGYEQYF. The CDR3 DNA reads TGTGCCAGCTCGCCTACACCCACCTTAGGGTACGAGCAGTACTTC.

This chain connects TRBV7-6 to TRBJ2-3, with TRBD1 identical over 8 bases. CDR1 and CDR2 from the germline V gene are SGHVS and FNYEAQ. The CDR3 is 16 amino acids. Germline trimming cut 4 bases from V and 1 base from J; bases unmatched to any gene: 7. CDR3 sequence reads: CASSSWSGQGTDTQYF. The CDR3 coding sequence is TGTGCCAGCAGCTCCTGGTCGGGACAGGGCACAGATACGCAGTATTTT.

The chain couples TRBV9 to TRBJ2-1; 9 bases line up with TRBD2. This CDR3 comprises 17 residues. Germline V gene sequence: CDR1 SGDLS, CDR2 YYNGEE. J was trimmed by 7 bases and V by 4 bases; bases with no gene match: 15. CDR3 in amino acids: CASSPVRLAGVINEQFF. Here the CDR3 DNA reads TGTGCCAGCAGCCCCGTAAGATTAGCGGGGGTAATAAATGAGCAGTTCTTC. The whole variable domain, filled in from reference TRBV9 and TRBJ2-1, reads DSGVTQTPKHLITATGQRVTLRCSPRSGDLSVYWYQQSLDQGLQFLIQYYNGEERAKGNILERFSAQQFPDLHSELNLSSLELGDSALYFCASSPVRLAGVINEQFFGPGTRLTVL.

The chain is built from TRBV1 and TRBJ1-2. TRBV1 counts as a pseudogene. The CDR3 length is 16 residues. The CDR3 region has the DNA TGCACCAGCAGAAAATGTAGTTTGCGAAAGACCTATGGCTACACCTTC. Translation: CTSRKCSLRKTYGYTF.

This clone turned up a few times. The chain recombines TRBV7-2 with TRBJ1-3; 7 bases agree with TRBD1. The CDR3 length is 16 residues. Germline CDR1 is SGHTA and CDR2 is FQGNSA. Trimming removed 4 bases from V and 2 bases from J; junction bases left unmatched: 8. The CDR3 nucleotides read TGTGCCAGCAGCTCCACCGGGACAGCCGCTGGAAACACCATATATTTT. Protein product: CASSSTGTAAGNTIYF.

The genes are TRBV9 and TRBJ2-3; 11 bases fit TRBD2. V was pared by 0 bases and J by 6 bases, with 3 bases of the junction left unmatched. CDR3 length: 15 residues. Germline V CDR1 and CDR2: SGDLS, YYNGEE. This CDR3 is CASSVASGGKDTQYF. The CDR3 DNA follows: TGTGCCAGCAGCGTAGCTAGCGGGGGGAAGGATACGCAGTATTTT.

The CDR3 loop is CASSIDSSYEQYF. CDR3 nucleotides: TGTGCCAGCAGTATCGACAGTTCCTACGAGCAGTACTTC. The rearrangement links TRBV28 to TRBJ2-7; TRBD1 might be the D (5 bases). The CDR3 covers 13 residues. Germline values: CDR1 MDHEN, CDR2 SYDVKM. Between the trimmed V and J ends, which lost 5 bases and 1 base, there was a span of 9 bases.

The chain combines TRBV18 with TRBJ1-2; the D gene is possibly TRBD1 (5 bases). V lost 8 bases, J lost 6 bases, and 16 bases lay in between. The CDR3 covers 13 residues. Germline V lookup: CDR1 KGHSH, CDR2 LQKENI. CDR3 sequence: CASAPGTLDGYTF. In DNA form, the CDR3 reads TGTGCCAGCGCGCCCGGGACCTTAGATGGCTACACCTTC.

This chain connects TRBV6-5 to TRBJ2-2; 8 nucleotides align to TRBD1. V dropped 10 bases and J dropped 4; count of bases not matched to a gene: 8. Germline-derived CDR1 and CDR2 are MNHEY and SVGAGI. The CDR3 spans 14 residues. CDR3 sequence reads: CATPTGALTGELFF. The CDR3 nucleotides read TGTGCCACCCCGACAGGGGCCCTCACCGGGGAGCTGTTTTTT.